What follows is one T cell receptor (beta chain) and its context. Its antigen remains undetermined. Per-base qualities were not stored, and no clone one base away is much larger. CD8 naive samples consisted of CD45RO-negative cells that were positively selected for CCR7, yielding a CD45RA+CCR7+ population without TemRA cells. Healthy HIV-negative adults with no recently reported acute infections or vaccinations were included as donors. Every donor was a Caucasian adult residing in Nashville, Tennessee, USA. Blood was obtained by leukapheresis, after which PBMCs were separated by Ficoll-Histopaque density gradient centrifugation and cryopreserved in liquid nitrogen vapor phase. Purity and quantity of every magnetically sorted T cell population were checked by analytical flow cytometry. From each sorted fraction, genomic DNA was isolated and quantified by UV absorbance on a Nanodrop 2000c. The record originates from a study of shared clonotypes between healthy human individuals (TCRdb year 2020). Regarding the complete study: A couple of women and a few men aged 18 to 49 years were included in the cohort. Different laboratories and diverse techniques were used to prepare libraries and sequence TCR repertoires, to increase sequencing depth and limit assay-specific biases. Blood TCR repertoires of roughly 5 healthy adults were deeply sequenced to estimate repertoire size and the extent of clonotype sharing between individuals. Leukapheresis yielded between about 0.94 and 8.9 billion PBMCs per donor. For each donor, three plates each were used for CD4 naive and CD4 memory, two plates were used for CD8 naive, and one plate was used for CD8 memory.

Using the deep immunoSEQ assay, multiplex PCR amplified TCR CDR3 regions from genomic DNA. Extracted genomic DNA from each cell subset was distributed evenly across all wells of several immunoSEQ 96-well plates, and each plate was treated as a replicate. For sorted subsets, around 200 ng genomic DNA, equal to approximately 30,000 T cell genomes, was loaded into each replicate PCR. Purified libraries were quantified with a Qubit 3.0 fluorometer, sized on a Bioanalyzer 2100, and re-quantified with the KAPA Library Quantification kit. Every immunoSEQ 96-well plate was sequenced on a separate single-read 150-cycle Illumina NextSeq 550 flow cell. In the source study's methods: Because the immunoSEQ output included only junctional sequences and no quality scores, the filtering could not be the same as the filtering used for full-length reads. Sequences were annotated with PyIR, a Python wrapper for IgBLAST v1.9, and V/J genes and CDR3 were assigned using IMGT germline references. Reads with weak V/J assignments (E-value above 1e-6), missing CDR3, stop codons, out-of-frame junctions, or ambiguous translated residues were removed. A V3J clonotype was defined by an identical inferred V gene, J gene, and CDR3 amino acid sequence. Percentage overlap between repertoires was calculated by dividing the number of shared unique clonotypes by the size of the smaller repertoire. Richness of each repertoire was evaluated using RTK rarefaction, the Chao1 estimator, and Recon v2.1 estimates of unobserved clonotypes. Generation probabilities for all TCRbeta clonotypes obtained by the gDNA method from a handful of donors were computed using OLGA. Not all clones reach the TCRdb copy of this immuneACCESS table, which keeps in-frame sequences only. Checked studies attribute under half of the gap to unresolved V genes and leave the rest unexplained. V and J calls and clone size follow that table, whereas D and trimming were derived from the DNA. Present in this sample are about 2 million clones, approximately 94% of which were seen just once. 0.9% to 1.5% of the sample is held by the ten biggest clonotypes.

What the work shows at the level of the full study, not this receptor alone: Estimated clonotype richness was generally larger for naive than for memory subsets. Sampling was restricted to blood, and TCR repertoires in tissue are likely to differ from TCR repertoires in blood. When several donors were compared, the shared fraction of clonotypes was 5% to 6.5% for naive CD4, around 3.6% for naive CD8, 2% to 2.5% for memory CD4, and 0.4% for memory CD8. Pairwise subsampling led to the expectation that sequencing depth would affect the degree of clonotype sharing among donors. Compared with non-shared clonotypes, clonotypes shared by all four sorted-subset donors had higher generation probabilities. The genetic and exposure-history diversity represented was limited by the small number of donors. Incomplete sequencing was indicated by rarefaction of sorted-subset datasets, despite the large sequencing depth.

At the junction V is shortened by 5 bases and J by 4 bases, with 24 bases in between. From a lookup of the germline V gene, CDR1 and CDR2 are MDHEN and SYDVKM. From the cysteine up to the phenylalanine, the CDR3 has a length of 17 residues. Only the CDR3 DNA stays, 51 bases, in frame from base 1. Here the chain combines TRBV28 and TRBJ2-7; no D gene call is confident. Sequencing was carried out using naive CD8+ T cells sorted from blood. This specimen's cell subset or site label, per the study, means: CD45RA+CCR7+. The receptor comes from a man between 18 and 29 years old in good health. The nucleotides read TGTGCCAGCAGTGGTTATACCCTCGGTCATAACGGGTACGAGCAGTACTTC. Its amino acids are CASSGYTLGHNGYEQYF.